This TCR beta chain was sequenced during a study of vaccination and CD4 T cells after COVID-19. V lost 6 bases to trimming and J lost 0 bases, with 15 bases between them. The CDR3 covers 16 residues. CDR1 is LNHDA and CDR2 is SQIVND in the germline V gene (reference sequence). Sample treatment: approximately 10-day PBMC culture with coronavirus spike peptide pools or control peptides (ViraFEST assay). Turning to this clonotype: Antigen: not known.

The Oncomine TCR Beta short-read assay generated sequence data from the DNA of cultured CD4+ T cells. TCRdb itself ran the PCR reads through MiXCR, one entry per CDR3 protein. The profile shows over 8,500 distinct CDR3 sequences, over 40% of them singletons. The sequence was obtained from a human donor who had recovered from COVID-19. The chain links TRBV19 to TRBJ1-3, with D tentatively TRBD1 (6 bases). The sample was CD4+ T cells from blood, cultured in vitro. CDR3 DNA sequence: TGTGCCAGTAGCTCTCCAGGGACAAACTCTGGAAACACCATATATTTT. This translates into CASSSPGTNSGNTIYF.